This T cell receptor beta chain was obtained from a study of beta chain features in type 1 diabetes. As every portion of the isolated RNA was reverse transcribed, the sequencing read expressed TCRB transcripts. Data came from immunoSEQ multiplex PCR; TCRdb stores just in-frame clones and leaves some out. The sample shows 600,000 or so clones, more than 12% of them seen only once. Study-wide findings and caveats: TCRB CDR3s were moderately but significantly shorter in Type 1 diabetes patients in all four CD4+ subsets.

Notes on this clone: What it binds is unknown.

V was pared by 4 bases and J by 10 bases, with 14 bases between. Germline V gene sequence: CDR1 LNHDA, CDR2 SQIVND (reference sequence). The CDR3 extends over 13 amino acids. The TCR was taken from a man aged 18 to 30 with type 1 diabetes. What was sequenced was naive CD4+ T cells from blood. This rearrangement joins TRBV19 to TRBJ2-1, with D unclear. The CDR3 DNA is TGTGCCAGTAGTACCCAACGGAAACAGGAGCAGTTCTTC. Residues: CASSTQRKQEQFF.